This TCR beta chain was profiled in a study of human T cells and chemical hapten exposure. Study-wide background: Each patient's scalp received weekly diphenylcyclopropenone throughout the approximately 24-week study.

Many counts were recorded for this clonotype. Its matching antigen is unknown. Whole-study findings and limits: Significantly greater numbers of large CDR3 similarity clusters came from expanded TCRs than from controls.

Each CDR3 protein gets one entry after TCRdb re-called the RACE reads with MiXCR. The profile shows over 150,000 distinct CDR3 sequences, roughly 25% of them singletons. Germline CDR1 is SGDLS and CDR2 is YYNGEE. The CDR3 is made up of 11 amino acids. The ends were cut back, 4 bases at V and 4 bases at J, with 6 bases in the middle. Time point defined: patch test 3, about 24 weeks after DPC sensitization. Treatment reported: therapeutic diphenylcyclopropenone sensitization with weekly scalp DPC. Before extraction, the whole blood was not fractionated, and total RNA was taken from it. The material was whole blood, obtained in connection with sensitization to the hapten diphenylcyclopropenone (DPC). The V and J genes are TRBV9 and TRBJ2-7, with D unresolved. This sequence originates from a woman in her late teens or twenties with alopecia areata. Some clones in this sample may be carry-over from other donors' samples. The CDR3 bases are TGTGCCAGCAGCCCCCGGTACGAGCAGTACTTC. Its translation: CASSPRYEQYF. Full variable domain (missing parts from reference TRBV9 and TRBJ2-7): DSGVTQTPKHLITATGQRVTLRCSPRSGDLSVYWYQQSLDQGLQFLIQYYNGEERAKGNILERFSAQQFPDLHSELNLSSLELGDSALYFCASSPRYEQYFGPGTRLTVT.